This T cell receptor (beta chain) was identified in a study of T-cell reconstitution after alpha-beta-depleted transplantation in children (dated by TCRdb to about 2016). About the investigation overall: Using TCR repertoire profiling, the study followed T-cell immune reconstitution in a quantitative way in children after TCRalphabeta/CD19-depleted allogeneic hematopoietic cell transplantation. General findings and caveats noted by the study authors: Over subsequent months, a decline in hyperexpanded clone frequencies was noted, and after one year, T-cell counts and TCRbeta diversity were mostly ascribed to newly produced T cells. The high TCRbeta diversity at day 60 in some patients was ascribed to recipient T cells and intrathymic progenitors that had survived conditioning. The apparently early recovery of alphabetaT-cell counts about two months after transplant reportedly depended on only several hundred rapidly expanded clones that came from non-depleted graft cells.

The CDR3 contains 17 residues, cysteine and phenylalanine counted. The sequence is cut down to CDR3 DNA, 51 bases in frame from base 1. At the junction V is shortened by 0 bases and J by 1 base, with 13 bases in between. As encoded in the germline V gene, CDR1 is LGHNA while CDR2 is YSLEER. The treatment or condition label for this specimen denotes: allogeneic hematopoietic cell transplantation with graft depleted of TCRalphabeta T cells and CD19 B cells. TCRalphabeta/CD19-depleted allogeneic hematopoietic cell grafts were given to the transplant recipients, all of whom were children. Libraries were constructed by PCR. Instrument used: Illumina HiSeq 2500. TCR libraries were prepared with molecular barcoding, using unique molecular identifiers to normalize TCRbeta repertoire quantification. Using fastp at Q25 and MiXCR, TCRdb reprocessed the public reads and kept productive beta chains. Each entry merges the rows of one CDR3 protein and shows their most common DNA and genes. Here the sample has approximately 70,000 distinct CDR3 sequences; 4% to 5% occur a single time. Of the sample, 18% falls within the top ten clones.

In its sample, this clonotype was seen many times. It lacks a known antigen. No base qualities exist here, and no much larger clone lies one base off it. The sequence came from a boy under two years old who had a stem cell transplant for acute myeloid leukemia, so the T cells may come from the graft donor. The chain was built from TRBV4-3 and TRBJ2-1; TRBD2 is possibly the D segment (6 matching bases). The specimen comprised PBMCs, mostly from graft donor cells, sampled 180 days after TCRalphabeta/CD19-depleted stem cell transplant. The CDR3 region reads CASSQDSGRRSYNEQFF. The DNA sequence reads TGCGCCAGCAGCCAAGATAGCGGTAGGAGGTCCTACAATGAGCAGTTCTTC.